The rows below give T cell receptor beta chains drawn from one sample of a study of blood T cell repertoires in COVID-19. The assay was immunoSEQ multiplex PCR, and TCRdb's table has in-frame clones only and misses some. Among some 100,000 clones listed, 82% were seen once. Sample: peripheral blood. The receptors were gathered from a man over 45 with active or convalescent COVID-19. Each CDR3 is given with its conserved first and last residue. Each record gives: D gene, J gene, clone size, V gene, CDR3 protein, CDR3 DNA. A D gene is named only where the DNA matches it firmly. Part of the rows lack a size; the others show once, few, many or a class for expanded clones.

>TRBD2|TRBJ2-1|-|TRBV9
CASSVATGGAVGEQFF
TGTGCCAGCAGCGTAGCTACCGGGGGGGCCGTAGGGGAGCAGTTCTTC
>-|TRBJ1-2|-|TRBV2
CASNPQGEAGYTF
TGTGCCAGCAACCCACAGGGAGAGGCTGGCTACACCTTC
>TRBD2|TRBJ2-3|-|TRBV10-2
CASSPGLAGSTDTQYF
TGCGCCAGCAGTCCCGGACTAGCGGGGAGCACAGATACGCAGTATTTT
>-|TRBJ2-1|few|TRBV3-1/TRBV3-2
CASSRVQIYNEQFF
TGTGCCAGCAGCCGGGTACAGATCTACAATGAGCAGTTCTTC
>TRBD1|TRBJ1-5|-|TRBV18
CASSDRDRENQPQHF
TGTGCCAGCTCAGACCGGGACAGGGAGAATCAGCCCCAGCATTTT
>TRBD1|TRBJ1-1|few|TRBV18
CASSLTGENTEAFF
TGTGCCAGCTCACTGACAGGGGAGAACACTGAAGCTTTCTTT
>TRBD1|TRBJ1-3|-|TRBV5-1
CASSARQGTGNTIYF
TGCGCCAGCAGCGCCCGACAGGGAACTGGAAACACCATATATTTT
>-|TRBJ1-2|-|TRBV30
CAWSVPNRGYTF
TGTGCCTGGAGTGTACCCAACAGAGGCTACACCTTC
>TRBD1|TRBJ1-1|-|TRBV2
CASSQQGKTEAFF
TGTGCCAGTTCCCAACAGGGGAAAACTGAAGCTTTCTTT
>TRBD2|TRBJ2-3|-|TRBV27
CASSFSSGGDTSTDTQYF
TGTGCCAGCAGTTTTTCTAGCGGGGGCGACACTAGCACAGATACGCAGTATTTT
>-|TRBJ2-5|-|TRBV10-3
CAISYGQGGQETQYF
TGTGCCATCAGTTACGGACAGGGAGGGCAAGAGACCCAGTACTTC
>-|TRBJ1-5|many|TRBV24-1
CATSDGGLGQPQHF
TGTGCCACCAGTGATGGAGGGTTGGGCCAGCCCCAGCATTTT
>-|TRBJ2-6|-|TRBV27
CASSLSGLKTGAGANVLTF
TGTGCCAGCAGTTTATCGGGACTTAAGACTGGGGCTGGGGCCAACGTCCTGACTTTC
>-|TRBJ2-5|-|TRBV28
CATRDPQEETQYF
TGTGCCACCCGGGATCCTCAGGAGGAGACCCAGTACTTC
>-|TRBJ2-3|-|TRBV18
CASSPPASREDTQYF
TGTGCCAGCTCACCACCCGCCAGCCGGGAAGATACGCAGTATTTT
>-|TRBJ1-2|few|TRBV3-1/TRBV3-2
CASSPGQSIAYGYTF
TGTGCCAGCAGCCCCGGACAGTCGATCGCCTATGGCTACACCTTC
>TRBD1|TRBJ1-2|-|TRBV5-6
CASSLVGQVQIDGYTF
TGTGCCAGCAGCTTGGTCGGACAGGTACAAATTGATGGCTACACCTTC
>TRBD1|TRBJ2-7|-|TRBV5-1
CASSLYGTGYEQYF
TGCGCCAGCAGCTTGTACGGGACAGGGTACGAGCAGTACTTC
>-|TRBJ2-3|-|TRBV6-5
CASSLGDITDTQYF
TGTGCCAGCAGTTTAGGGGACATAACAGATACGCAGTATTTT
>-|TRBJ2-3|-|TRBV29-1
CSVDGGDTQYF
TGCAGCGTTGACGGGGGAGATACGCAGTATTTT
>-|TRBJ2-3|few|TRBV27
CASSSVADTQYF
TGTGCCAGCAGTTCGGTTGCAGATACGCAGTATTTT
>TRBD2|TRBJ2-1|once|TRBV3-1/TRBV3-2
CASSQMTGGRYEQFF
TGTGCCAGCAGCCAGATGACGGGGGGGCGGTATGAGCAGTTCTTC
>TRBD1|TRBJ2-1|-|TRBV10-2
CASSDAGTGPYNEQFF
TGCGCCAGCAGTGACGCGGGGACAGGGCCCTACAATGAGCAGTTCTTC
>TRBD1|TRBJ2-7|-|TRBV18
CASSPRQGLDEQYF
TGTGCCAGCTCACCGCGACAGGGGCTCGACGAGCAGTACTTC